Below are 32 T cell receptor beta chains sequenced from a single sample in a study of beta chain features in type 1 diabetes. The authors reverse transcribed all of the isolated RNA, so sequencing captured expressed TCRB transcripts. The table came from immunoSEQ multiplex PCR; TCRdb's copy has only in-frame clones and leaves some out. The table has hundreds of thousands of clones, 10% to 15% seen once. The sample was naive CD4+ T cells from blood. These receptors originate from a young man in good health.

The V call is TRBV5-6, the J call TRBJ1-1, with 9 bases that match TRBD1. The germline gives CDR1 SGHDT, CDR2 YYEEEE. The CDR3 extends over 14 amino acids. Losses at the gene ends were 4 bases for V and 4 bases for J; bases not matched to a gene: 5. The chain's CDR3 is CASSTPGQGTEAFF. The CDR3 nucleotides are TGTGCCAGCAGCACCCCGGGACAGGGCACTGAAGCTTTCTTT.

The chain employs TRBV11-1 and TRBJ2-3; D is possibly TRBD2 (5 bases). The germline CDR1 and CDR2 sequences are SGHAT and FQDESV (reference sequence). The CDR3 covers 13 residues. Trimming took off 8 bases at V and 4 bases at J, with 13 bases between the two ends. CDR3 nucleotide sequence: TGTGCCAGCGCGCGGAGGTTCGCAGATACGCAGTATTTT. Its protein is CASARRFADTQYF. The full variable domain, in which reference TRBV11-1 and TRBJ2-3 provide the parts outside the CDR3, is EAEVAQSPRYKITEKSQAVAFWCDPISGHATLYWYRQILGQGPELLVQFQDESVVDDSQLPKDRFSAERLKGVDSTLKIQPAELGDSAMYLCASARRFADTQYFGPGTRLTVL.

The chain is built from TRBV5-5 and TRBJ2-5, with D possibly matching TRBD1 (6 bases). CDR1 is SGHKS, CDR2 YYEKEE, per germline (reference sequence). Trimming cost V 4 bases and J 0 bases, with 22 bases left between them. This CDR3 is built from 18 residues. The CDR3, as DNA: TGTGCCAGCAGCCATAGACCGCCGGGACATCAGTACCAAGAGACCCAGTACTTC. Translation: CASSHRPPGHQYQETQYF.

This chain links TRBV9 with TRBJ1-4; a weak D match, TRBD1 (5 bases). The CDR3 extends over 14 amino acids. CDR1 and CDR2 from the germline V gene are SGDLS and YYNGEE. V was trimmed by 0 bases and J by 8 bases, leaving 11 bases between them. For the CDR3, the DNA is TGTGCCAGCAGCGTAGATCCGGGGGGAGAAAAACTGTTTTTT. Translating it yields CASSVDPGGEKLFF.

The J gene is TRBJ1-1, the V gene TRBV4-2, with TRBD1 matching 7 bases. Germline-derived CDR1 and CDR2 are LGHNA and YNFKEQ. Unmatched junction bases numbered 14, after V lost 4 bases and J lost 0 bases. CDR3 length: 18 residues. The CDR3 sequence is CASSLREGALWMNTEAFF. DNA of the CDR3: TGTGCCAGCAGCCTCCGGGAGGGGGCCCTTTGGATGAACACTGAAGCTTTCTTT.

This clone was counted between two and nine times. The rearrangement uses TRBV27 and TRBJ2-5, with TRBD1 as a possible D gene (5 bases). The V gene lost 3 bases and the J gene lost 5 bases, with 16 bases spanning the gap. This CDR3 is built from 15 residues. Germline CDR1 and CDR2: MNHEY and SMNVEV (reference sequence). This chain's CDR3 is CASSLFSRVRETQYF. DNA for the CDR3: TGTGCCAGCAGTTTGTTCTCCAGGGTTAGGGAGACCCAGTACTTC.

The rearrangement links TRBV21-1 to TRBJ2-7; the table's D call TRBD2 went unverified against the DNA. TRBV21-1 is noted as a pseudogene. This CDR3 region has 13 residues. As DNA, the CDR3 is TGTGCCAGCAGCAGGAGTACCCGCCACGAGCAGTACTTC. Amino acids: CASSRSTRHEQYF.

This clone was recorded many times. This chain connects TRBV7-9 to TRBJ2-1; 9 positions agree with TRBD1. J lost 6 bases, V lost 0 bases, and 0 bases had no gene match. The germline CDR1 and CDR2 sequences are SEHNR and FQNEAQ (reference sequence). This CDR3 contains 14 residues. CDR3 in DNA: TGTGCCAGCAGCTTAGCGGGACAGGGCAATGAGCAGTTCTTC. It codes for CASSLAGQGNEQFF. Variable domain in full (rest from reference TRBV7-9 and TRBJ2-1): DTGVSQNPRHKITKRGQNVTFRCDPISEHNRLYWYRQTLGQGPEFLTYFQNEAQLEKSRLLSDRFSAERPKGSFSTLEIQRTEQGDSAMYLCASSLAGQGNEQFFGPGTRLTVL.

The rearrangement joins TRBV7-9 to TRBJ2-7, with D perhaps matching TRBD1 (6 bases). Trimming removed 0 bases from V and 0 bases from J, with 9 bases in between. The CDR3 loop spans 15 amino acids. In germline, CDR1 is SEHNR, CDR2 FQNEAQ (reference sequence). As DNA, the CDR3 is TGTGCCAGCAGCTTAGCCAGGGGAAGCTCCTACGAGCAGTACTTC. It codes for CASSLARGSSYEQYF. Based on the CDR3 plus reference TRBV7-9 and TRBJ2-7, the full variable domain is DTGVSQNPRHKITKRGQNVTFRCDPISEHNRLYWYRQTLGQGPEFLTYFQNEAQLEKSRLLSDRFSAERPKGSFSTLEIQRTEQGDSAMYLCASSLARGSSYEQYFGPGTRLTVT.

This clone was seen a handful of times. The chain joins TRBV15 to TRBJ1-2; 7 nucleotides agree with TRBD1. The CDR3 runs to 15 residues. V gave up 0 bases and J gave up 5 bases; unmatched junction bases: 6. Germline lookup yields CDR1 LNHNV and CDR2 YYDKDF (reference sequence). The CDR3 DNA sequence: TGTGCCACCAGCAGAGAGGCAGGGGGACAATATGGCTACACCTTC. Translating gives CATSREAGGQYGYTF.

This clone was picked up a small number of times. The rearrangement links TRBV9 to TRBJ2-2; 9 nucleotides match TRBD2. The V gene end was trimmed by 2 bases and the J gene end by 3 bases; junction bases not matched to a gene: 2. The CDR3 covers 15 residues. Per germline, CDR1 SGDLS and CDR2 YYNGEE. DNA for the CDR3: TGTGCCAGCAGCGTCAGACTAGCGGACACCGGGGAGCTGTTTTTT. Encoded protein: CASSVRLADTGELFF.

This clone was seen only a few times. The V gene is TRBV18, the J gene TRBJ1-1, with D possibly being TRBD1 (6 bases). The CDR3 spans 16 residues. Germline V CDR1 and CDR2: KGHSH, LQKENI. V was shortened by 5 bases and J by 0 bases, with 16 bases between the two germline ends. CDR3 sequence (DNA): TGTGCCAGCTCAGCGAACCGGGACACCTTGAACACTGAAGCTTTCTTT. It codes for CASSANRDTLNTEAFF. Combining the CDR3 with reference TRBV18 and TRBJ1-1 gives the whole variable domain NAGVMQNPRHLVRRRGQEARLRCSPMKGHSHVYWYRQLPEEGLKFMVYLQKENIIDESGMPKERFSAEFPKEGPSILRIQQVVRGDSAAYFCASSANRDTLNTEAFFGQGTRLTVV.

This rearrangement joins TRBV30 to TRBJ1-5; D is uncertain. Trimming cost V 1 base and J 3 bases, with 7 bases left between them. The CDR3 is 13 residues long. Germline V gene sequence: CDR1 GTSNPN, CDR2 SVGIG (reference sequence). DNA of the CDR3: TGTGCCTGGAGTGCCGGTGACAATCAGCCCCAGCATTTT. Residues: CAWSAGDNQPQHF.

This chain connects TRBV19 to TRBJ2-1, with 8 nucleotides matching TRBD2. J was trimmed by 3 bases and V by 3 bases; bases with no gene match: 7. The CDR3 runs to 16 residues. The germline gives CDR1 LNHDA, CDR2 SQIVND (reference sequence). CDR3 coding DNA: TGTGCCAGTAGTATGGGAAGCGGGAGTGTCTACAATGAGCAGTTCTTC. It specifies CASSMGSGSVYNEQFF.

This chain joins TRBV28 and TRBJ1-2; D gene ambiguous. Germline V gene lookup returns CDR1 MDHEN and CDR2 SYDVKM. V was trimmed by 10 bases and J by 0 bases, leaving 6 bases between them. The CDR3 spans 11 residues. DNA for the CDR3: TGTGCCACCGGGTCTAACTATGGCTACACCTTC. It codes for CATGSNYGYTF.

The V gene is TRBV28, the J gene TRBJ2-7; 7 bases are shared with TRBD1. The trim removed 4 bases at V and 4 bases at J, leaving 7 bases unmatched. This CDR3 is built from 14 residues. Germline lookup yields CDR1 MDHEN and CDR2 SYDVKM. The CDR3 spells CASSWTGRGYEQYF. CDR3 bases: TGTGCCAGCAGTTGGACAGGTCGTGGGTACGAGCAGTACTTC.

This clone turned up a few times. The V call is TRBV30, the J call TRBJ1-2, with no clear D. Trimming removed 2 bases at V and 7 bases at J, with 8 bases between. The CDR3 sequence is 11 residues long. CDR1 and CDR2 (germline): GTSNPN, SVGIG (reference sequence). CDR3 protein: CAWSRRGGYTF. The DNA of the CDR3 is TGTGCCTGGAGTAGACGGGGTGGCTACACCTTC.

V and J are TRBV6-1 and TRBJ2-5, with a tentative D call TRBD1 (5 bases). This CDR3 region has 18 residues. Looked up from germline, CDR1 is MNHNS and CDR2 is SASEGT. V shed 1 base and J shed 5 bases, with 23 bases lying between them. CDR3 nucleotide sequence: TGTGCCAGCAGTGAAGAGACAGCGATTCTTAAGGGTTGGGAGACCCAGTACTTC. Its translation is CASSEETAILKGWETQYF.

This clone came up a few times. This sequence joins TRBV4-3 and TRBJ1-5; D is perhaps TRBD1 (5 bases). There are 17 residues in the CDR3. V shed 0 bases and J shed 3 bases, with 15 bases lying between them. CDR1 is LGHNA, CDR2 YSLEER, per germline. In DNA form, the CDR3 reads TGCGCCAGCAGCCAAGATACGAGACAGCGGGCCAATCAGCCCCAGCATTTT. Its translation: CASSQDTRQRANQPQHF.

Points on this clone: Other DNA sequences in the same sample also yield this CDR3. This chain connects TRBV5-1 to TRBJ2-7; weak D call: TRBD2 (5 bases). The CDR3 totals 12 residues. V lost 4 bases to trimming and J lost 10 bases, with 15 bases between them. From germline, CDR1 is SGHRS and CDR2 YFSETQ. CDR3 nucleotide sequence: TGCGCCAGCAGCAGCTTAGAGGGCGAACAGTACTTC. It translates to CASSSLEGEQYF. Full variable domain (missing parts from reference TRBV5-1 and TRBJ2-7): KAGVTQTPRYLIKTRGQQVTLSCSPISGHRSVSWYQQTPGQGLQFLFEYFSETQRNKGNFPGRFSGRQFSNSRSEMNVSTLELGDSALYLCASSSLEGEQYFGPGTRLTVT.

This clone has a handful of counts. The V and J genes are TRBV9 and TRBJ2-3; TRBD2 is a possible D gene (6 bases). This CDR3 is 14 amino acids long. Germline-derived CDR1 and CDR2 are SGDLS and YYNGEE. Trimming cost V 4 bases and J 1 base, with 10 bases left between them. CDR3 protein: CASSNGGGTDTQYF. CDR3 bases: TGTGCCAGCAGCAACGGGGGAGGCACAGATACGCAGTATTTT.

The chain uses TRBV6-5 and TRBJ2-4; 7 bases are shared with TRBD1. The V gene end was trimmed by 0 bases and the J gene end by 8 bases; junction bases not matched to a gene: 7. The CDR3 totals 15 residues. CDR1 and CDR2 from the germline V gene are MNHEY and SVGAGI. CDR3 coding DNA: TGTGCCAGCAGTTACTCACAGGGGATTGGATACATTCAGTACTTC. Translating it yields CASSYSQGIGYIQYF.

V gene TRBV28 combines with J gene TRBJ2-7; 10 positions agree with TRBD2. The CDR3 spans 14 residues. CDR1 and CDR2 from the germline V gene are MDHEN and SYDVKM. The trim removed 4 bases at V and 5 bases at J, leaving 5 bases unmatched. The CDR3 coding sequence is TGTGCCAGCAGTTCCGGGACTAGCGTCGACGAGCAGTACTTC. It encodes CASSSGTSVDEQYF.

The rearrangement links TRBV7-8 to TRBJ2-5; TRBD2 agrees at 12 bases. The CDR3 sequence is 18 residues long. V shed 1 base and J 2 bases; nucleotides not matched to a gene: 8. Germline lookup yields CDR1 SGHVS and CDR2 FQNEAQ. This chain's CDR3 is CASSLGLAGGLGQETQYF. The CDR3 DNA is TGTGCCAGCAGCTTAGGGCTAGCGGGAGGGCTAGGTCAAGAGACCCAGTACTTC.

V is TRBV11-2 and J is TRBJ2-5, with TRBD1 identical over 9 bases. This CDR3 contains 17 residues. CDR1 and CDR2 (germline): SGHAT, FQNNGV. With V trimmed by 3 bases and J by 3 bases, 11 bases remained unmatched. CDR3 in amino acids: CASSFTTLWTGEETQYF. The DNA of the CDR3 is TGTGCCAGCAGCTTCACAACTCTTTGGACAGGGGAAGAGACCCAGTACTTC.

This clone has more than one count but fewer than ten. V is TRBV30 and J is TRBJ1-1, with 7 bases aligning to TRBD1. Germline-derived CDR1 and CDR2 are GTSNPN and SVGIG (reference sequence). The CDR3 loop spans 16 amino acids. With 2 bases clipped from V and 0 bases from J, the junction kept 9 bases outside the gene matches. CDR3 residues: CAWSSGTVSLNTEAFF. The CDR3 DNA reads as TGTGCCTGGAGTTCAGGGACAGTGTCTCTGAACACTGAAGCTTTCTTT.

This clone was detected ten times or more. The V call is TRBV20-1, the J call TRBJ2-3; 8 nucleotides match TRBD2. CDR3 length: 10 residues. The V and J ends lost 8 bases and 8 bases, in that order; junction bases with no gene match: 3. Germline CDR1 reads DFQATT; CDR2 reads SNEGSKA (reference sequence). Here the CDR3 DNA reads TGCAGTCCCGGGGGGGTTACGCAGTATTTT. Translated: CSPGGVTQYF.

The chain employs TRBV9 and TRBJ2-2, with 8 bases that match TRBD1. The CDR3 is made up of 16 amino acids. V lost 0 bases, J lost 4 bases, and 5 bases stayed unmatched. Germline V gene sequence: CDR1 SGDLS, CDR2 YYNGEE. The CDR3, as DNA: TGTGCCAGCAGCGTAGCCTGGACAGGGATCACCGGGGAGCTGTTTTTT. Protein: CASSVAWTGITGELFF.

The CDR3 DNA sequence: TGTGCCAGCAGTTTACCGGGACAGGACACTCACGAGCAGTACTTC. It encodes CASSLPGQDTHEQYF. The chain combines TRBV27 with TRBJ2-7; 8 bases align to TRBD1. Germline V gene data show CDR1 as MNHEY and CDR2 as SMNVEV (reference sequence). The CDR3 length is 15 residues. With V trimmed by 2 bases and J by 5 bases, 8 bases remained unmatched.

This clone was seen a few times. V gene TRBV13 combines with J gene TRBJ2-1; TRBD2 matches at 9 bases. The germline CDR1 and CDR2 sequences are PRHDT and FYEKMQ (reference sequence). J lost 1 base, V lost 5 bases, and 9 bases had no gene match. The CDR3 runs to 17 residues. CDR3 loop: CASSPSLAGLSYNEQFF. CDR3 coding DNA: TGTGCCAGCAGCCCCAGTCTAGCGGGGTTATCCTACAATGAGCAGTTCTTC.

The chain combines TRBV5-4 with TRBJ2-1; 9 bases fit TRBD2. With V trimmed by 2 bases and J by 7 bases, 4 bases remained unmatched. Germline assignment: CDR1 SGHNT and CDR2 YYREEE (reference sequence). The CDR3 extends over 14 amino acids. Written as DNA, the CDR3 is TGTGCCAGCAGCTTCAGCGGGAGGATAAATGAGCAGTTCTTC. Translation gives CASSFSGRINEQFF. Using reference TRBV5-4 and TRBJ2-1 for the parts outside the CDR3, the full variable domain is ETGVTQSPTHLIKTRGQQVTLRCSSQSGHNTVSWYQQALGQGPQFIFQYYREEENGRGNFPPRFSGLQFPNYSSELNVNALELDDSALYLCASSFSGRINEQFFGPGTRLTVL.

This clone was picked up one time. The chain couples TRBV18 to TRBJ2-7; D is perhaps TRBD2 (6 bases). The CDR3 loop spans 12 amino acids. CDR1 KGHSH and CDR2 LQKENI come from the germline V gene. V dropped 3 bases and J dropped 6 bases, with 9 bases sitting between them. Written as DNA, the CDR3 is TGTGCCAGCTCACCCCAAGCGGGCGAGCAGTACTTC. This gives the protein CASSPQAGEQYF.